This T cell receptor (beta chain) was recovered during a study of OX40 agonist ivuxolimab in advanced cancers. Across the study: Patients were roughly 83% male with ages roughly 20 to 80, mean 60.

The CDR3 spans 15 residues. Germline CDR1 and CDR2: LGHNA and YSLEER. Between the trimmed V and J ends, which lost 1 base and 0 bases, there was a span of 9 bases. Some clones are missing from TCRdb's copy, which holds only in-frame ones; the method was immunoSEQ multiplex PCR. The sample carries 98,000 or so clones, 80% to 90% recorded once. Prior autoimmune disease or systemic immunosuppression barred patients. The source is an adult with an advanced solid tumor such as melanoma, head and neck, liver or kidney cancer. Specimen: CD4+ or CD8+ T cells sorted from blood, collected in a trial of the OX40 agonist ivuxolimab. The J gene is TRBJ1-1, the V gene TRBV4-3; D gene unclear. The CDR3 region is CASSQGRTLNTEAFF. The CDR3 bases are TGCGCCAGCAGCCAAGGACGGACTCTGAACACTGAAGCTTTCTTT.